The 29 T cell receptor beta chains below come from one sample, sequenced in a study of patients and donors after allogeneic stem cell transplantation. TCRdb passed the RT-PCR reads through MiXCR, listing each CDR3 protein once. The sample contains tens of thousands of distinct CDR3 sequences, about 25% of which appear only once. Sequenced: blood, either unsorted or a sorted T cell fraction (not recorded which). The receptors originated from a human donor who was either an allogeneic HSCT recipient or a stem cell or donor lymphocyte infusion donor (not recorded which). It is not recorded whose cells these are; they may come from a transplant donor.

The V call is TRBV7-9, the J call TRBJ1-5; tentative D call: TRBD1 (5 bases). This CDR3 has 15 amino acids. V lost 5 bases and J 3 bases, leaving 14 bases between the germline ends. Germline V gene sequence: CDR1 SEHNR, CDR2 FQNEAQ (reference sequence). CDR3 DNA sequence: TGTGCCAGCAGCCCCTCGGGCAGGGACAATCAGCCCCAGCATTTT. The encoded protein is CASSPSGRDNQPQHF.

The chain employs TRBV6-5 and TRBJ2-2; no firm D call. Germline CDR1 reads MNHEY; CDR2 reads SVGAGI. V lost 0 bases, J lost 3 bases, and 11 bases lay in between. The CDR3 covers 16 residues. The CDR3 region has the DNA TGTGCCAGCAGTTACTCGATAGTGGGTGACACCGGGGAGCTGTTTTTT. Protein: CASSYSIVGDTGELFF.

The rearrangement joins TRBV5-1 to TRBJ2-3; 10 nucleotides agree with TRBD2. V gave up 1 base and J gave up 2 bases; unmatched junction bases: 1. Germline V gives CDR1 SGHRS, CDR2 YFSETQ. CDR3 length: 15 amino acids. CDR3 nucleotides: TGCGCCAGCAGCTTGACTAGCGGGACCACAGATACGCAGTATTTT. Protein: CASSLTSGTTDTQYF.

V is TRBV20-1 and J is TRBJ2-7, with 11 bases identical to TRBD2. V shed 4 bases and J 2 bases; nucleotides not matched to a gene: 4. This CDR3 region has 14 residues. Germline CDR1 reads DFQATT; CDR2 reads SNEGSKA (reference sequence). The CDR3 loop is CSATRTSGPYEQYF. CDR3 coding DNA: TGCAGTGCTACCCGGACTAGCGGGCCCTACGAGCAGTACTTC.

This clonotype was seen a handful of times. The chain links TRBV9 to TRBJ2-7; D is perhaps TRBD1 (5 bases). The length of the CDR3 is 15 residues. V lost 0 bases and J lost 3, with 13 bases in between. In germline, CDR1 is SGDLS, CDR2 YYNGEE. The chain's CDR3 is CASSVDVGAFYEQYF. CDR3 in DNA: TGTGCCAGCAGCGTAGATGTTGGGGCATTCTACGAGCAGTACTTC. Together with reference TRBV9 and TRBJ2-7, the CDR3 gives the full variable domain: DSGVTQTPKHLITATGQRVTLRCSPRSGDLSVYWYQQSLDQGLQFLIQYYNGEERAKGNILERFSAQQFPDLHSELNLSSLELGDSALYFCASSVDVGAFYEQYFGPGTRLTVT.

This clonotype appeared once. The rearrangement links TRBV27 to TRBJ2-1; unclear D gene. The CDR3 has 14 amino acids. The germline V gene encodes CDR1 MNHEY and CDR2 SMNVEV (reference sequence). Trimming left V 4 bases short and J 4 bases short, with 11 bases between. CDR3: CASSWSSVYNEQFF. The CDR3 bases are TGTGCCAGCAGTTGGTCTTCGGTTTACAATGAGCAGTTCTTC.

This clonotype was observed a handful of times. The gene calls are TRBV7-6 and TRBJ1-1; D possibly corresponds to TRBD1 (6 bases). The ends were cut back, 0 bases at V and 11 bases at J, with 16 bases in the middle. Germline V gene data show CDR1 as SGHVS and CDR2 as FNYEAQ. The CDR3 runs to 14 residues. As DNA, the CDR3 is TGTGCCAGCAGCTTAGCGCGGGGGGGCCCAGCGGCTTTCTTT. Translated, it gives CASSLARGGPAAFF. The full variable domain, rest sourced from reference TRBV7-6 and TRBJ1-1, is GAGVSQSPRYKVTKRGQDVALRCDPISGHVSLYWYRQALGQGPEFLTYFNYEAQQDKSGLPNDRFSAERPEGSISTLTIQRTEQRDSAMYRCASSLARGGPAAFFGQGTRLTVV.

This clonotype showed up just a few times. In DNA, the CDR3 is TGTGCCAGCAGTCCGCGGAGGACAAATGAAAAACTGTTTTTT. Amino acids: CASSPRRTNEKLFF. The chain links TRBV12-3 or TRBV12-4 to TRBJ1-4; possible D gene TRBD1, 5 bases. V dropped 5 bases and J dropped 5 bases, with 12 bases sitting between them. The CDR3 runs to 14 residues.

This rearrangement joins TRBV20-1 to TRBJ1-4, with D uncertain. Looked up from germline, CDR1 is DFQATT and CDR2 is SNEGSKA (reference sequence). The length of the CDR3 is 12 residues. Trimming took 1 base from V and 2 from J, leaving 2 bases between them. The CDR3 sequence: CSARGTNEKLFF. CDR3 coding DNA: TGCAGTGCTAGAGGGACTAATGAAAAACTGTTTTTT.

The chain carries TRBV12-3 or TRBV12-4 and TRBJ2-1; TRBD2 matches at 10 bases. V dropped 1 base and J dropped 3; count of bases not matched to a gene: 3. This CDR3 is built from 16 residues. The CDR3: CASSLGRTSGYNEQFF. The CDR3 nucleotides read TGTGCCAGCAGTTTAGGCCGGACTAGCGGCTACAATGAGCAGTTCTTC.

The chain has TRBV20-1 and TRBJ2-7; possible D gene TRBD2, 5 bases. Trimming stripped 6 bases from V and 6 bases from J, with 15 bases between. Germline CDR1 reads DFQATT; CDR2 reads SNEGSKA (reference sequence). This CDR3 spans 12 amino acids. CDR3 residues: CSAPGLTGEQYF. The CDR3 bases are TGCAGTGCGCCGGGATTAACTGGCGAGCAGTACTTC.

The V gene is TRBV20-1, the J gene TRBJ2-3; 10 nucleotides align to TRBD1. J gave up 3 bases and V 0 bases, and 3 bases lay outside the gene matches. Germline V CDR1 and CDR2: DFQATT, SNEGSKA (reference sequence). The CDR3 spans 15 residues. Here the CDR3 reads CSARDSDRGTDTQYF. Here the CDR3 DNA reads TGCAGTGCTAGAGATTCGGACAGGGGGACAGATACGCAGTATTTT.

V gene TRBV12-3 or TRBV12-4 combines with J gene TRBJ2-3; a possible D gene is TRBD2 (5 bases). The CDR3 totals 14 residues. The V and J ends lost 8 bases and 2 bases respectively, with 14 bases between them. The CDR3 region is CASGITGITDTQYF. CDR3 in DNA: TGTGCCAGCGGGATAACGGGAATCACAGATACGCAGTATTTT.

The CDR3 DNA reads TGCAGCGTTTCGGGGAGCCTAGATACGCAGTATTTT. This translates into CSVSGSLDTQYF. The J gene is TRBJ2-3, the V gene TRBV29-1; weak D call: TRBD2 (5 bases). Germline CDR1 reads SQVTM; CDR2 reads ANQGSEA. There are 12 residues in the CDR3. V gave up 5 bases and J gave up 5 bases, with 11 bases separating them.

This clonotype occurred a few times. CDR3 protein: CSARDMGFYGGYTF. The DNA of the CDR3 is TGCAGTGCTAGAGATATGGGTTTCTATGGCGGCTACACCTTC. The chain has TRBV20-1 and TRBJ1-2; D is uncertain. Between the trimmed V and J ends, which lost 0 bases and 8 bases, there was a span of 16 bases. Germline V gives CDR1 DFQATT, CDR2 SNEGSKA (reference sequence). This CDR3 is built from 14 residues.

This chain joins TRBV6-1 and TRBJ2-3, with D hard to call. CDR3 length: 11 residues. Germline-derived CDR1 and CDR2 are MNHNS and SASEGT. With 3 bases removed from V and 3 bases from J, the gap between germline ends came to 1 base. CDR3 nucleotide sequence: TGTGCCAGCAGTGATACAGATACGCAGTATTTT. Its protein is CASSDTDTQYF.

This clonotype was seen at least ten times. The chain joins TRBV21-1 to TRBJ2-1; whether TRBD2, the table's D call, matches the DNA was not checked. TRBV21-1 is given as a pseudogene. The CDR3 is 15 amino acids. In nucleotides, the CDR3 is TGTGCCAGCAGCAAAGACACGCGGGGGGGCATTGAGCAGTTCTTC. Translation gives CASSKDTRGGIEQFF.

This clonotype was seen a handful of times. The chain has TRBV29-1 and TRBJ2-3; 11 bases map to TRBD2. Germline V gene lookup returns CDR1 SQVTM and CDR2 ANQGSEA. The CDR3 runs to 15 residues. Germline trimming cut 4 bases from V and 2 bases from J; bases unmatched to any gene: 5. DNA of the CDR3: TGCAGCGTTGCACAACTAGCGGGGGTCACAGATACGCAGTATTTT. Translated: CSVAQLAGVTDTQYF.

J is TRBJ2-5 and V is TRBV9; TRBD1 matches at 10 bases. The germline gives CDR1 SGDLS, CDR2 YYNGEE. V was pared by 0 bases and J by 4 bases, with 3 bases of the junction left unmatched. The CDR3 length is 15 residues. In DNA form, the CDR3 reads TGTGCCAGCAGCGTAGGACAGGGGGCAAGAGAGACCCAGTACTTC. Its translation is CASSVGQGARETQYF.

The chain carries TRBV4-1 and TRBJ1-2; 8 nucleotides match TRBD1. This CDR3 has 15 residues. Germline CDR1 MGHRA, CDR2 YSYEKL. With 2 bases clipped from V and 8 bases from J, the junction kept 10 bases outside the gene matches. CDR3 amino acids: CASSQPRQGRKGYTF. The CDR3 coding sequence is TGCGCCAGCAGCCAACCCCGACAGGGGCGCAAAGGCTACACCTTC.

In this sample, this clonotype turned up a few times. The CDR3 region is CASTLNSGASGNTIYF. In DNA form, the CDR3 reads TGTGCCAGCACCCTAAACTCAGGGGCCTCTGGAAACACCATATATTTT. The chain employs TRBV28 and TRBJ1-3; maybe TRBD1 (6 bases). V dropped 7 bases and J dropped 0 bases, with 16 bases sitting between them. The CDR3 is 16 residues long. Germline V gene lookup returns CDR1 MDHEN and CDR2 SYDVKM.

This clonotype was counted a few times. The CDR3 DNA reads TGCGCCAGCAGCTTGGGGGCAGGGGGCCCTTATTCACCCCTCCACTTT. Translation gives CASSLGAGGPYSPLHF. The rearrangement links TRBV5-1 to TRBJ1-6; 8 positions agree with TRBD1. The CDR3 runs 16 residues. With 0 bases clipped from V and 8 bases from J, the junction kept 7 bases outside the gene matches. CDR1 is SGHRS and CDR2 is YFSETQ in the germline V gene.

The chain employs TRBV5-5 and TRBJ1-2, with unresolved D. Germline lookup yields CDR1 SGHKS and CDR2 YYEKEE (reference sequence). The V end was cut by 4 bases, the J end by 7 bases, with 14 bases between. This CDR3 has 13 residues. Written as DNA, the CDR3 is TGTGCCAGCAGCCAGGTCAGGCATGGTGGCTACACCTTC. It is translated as CASSQVRHGGYTF.

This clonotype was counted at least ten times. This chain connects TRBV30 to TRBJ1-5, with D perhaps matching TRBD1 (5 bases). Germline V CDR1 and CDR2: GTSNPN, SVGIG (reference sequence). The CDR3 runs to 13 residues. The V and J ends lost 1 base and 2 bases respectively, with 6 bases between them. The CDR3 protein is CAWSGGGNQPQHF. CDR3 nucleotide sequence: TGTGCCTGGAGTGGGGGGGGCAATCAGCCCCAGCATTTT.

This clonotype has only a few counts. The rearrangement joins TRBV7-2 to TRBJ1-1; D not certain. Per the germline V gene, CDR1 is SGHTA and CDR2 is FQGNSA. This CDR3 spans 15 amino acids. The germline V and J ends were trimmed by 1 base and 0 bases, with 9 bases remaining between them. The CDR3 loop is CASSLGRGVNTEAFF. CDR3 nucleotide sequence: TGTGCCAGCAGCTTAGGTCGGGGAGTGAACACTGAAGCTTTCTTT.

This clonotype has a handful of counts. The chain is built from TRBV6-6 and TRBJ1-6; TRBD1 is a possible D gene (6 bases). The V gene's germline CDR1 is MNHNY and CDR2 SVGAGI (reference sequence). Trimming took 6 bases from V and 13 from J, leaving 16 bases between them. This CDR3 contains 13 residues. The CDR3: CASSPNEGEPLHF. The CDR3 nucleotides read TGTGCCAGCAGCCCCAATGAGGGGGAGCCCCTCCACTTT.

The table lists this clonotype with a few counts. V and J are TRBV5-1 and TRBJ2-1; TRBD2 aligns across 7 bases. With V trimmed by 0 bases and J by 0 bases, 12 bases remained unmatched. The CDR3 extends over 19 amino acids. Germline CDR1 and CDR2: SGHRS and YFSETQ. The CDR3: CASSLGGGKYSRSYNEQFF. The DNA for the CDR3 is TGCGCCAGCAGCTTGGGCGGGGGTAAGTACTCCCGCTCCTACAATGAGCAGTTCTTC.

The CDR3 DNA sequence: TGTGCCAGCAGCTTCACTAGCGGGGAGGATGAGCAGTTCTTC. This codes for CASSFTSGEDEQFF. The V and J genes are TRBV7-6 and TRBJ2-1, with 10 bases lining up with TRBD2. Germline V gene data show CDR1 as SGHVS and CDR2 as FNYEAQ. The CDR3 spans 14 residues. Trimming cost V 3 bases and J 8 bases; bases outside gene matches: 4.

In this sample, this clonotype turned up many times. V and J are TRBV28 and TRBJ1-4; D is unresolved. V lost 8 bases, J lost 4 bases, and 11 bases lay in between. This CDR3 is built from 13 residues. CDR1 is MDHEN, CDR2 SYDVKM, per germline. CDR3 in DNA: TGTGCCAGCGGTGCGGCTCTTAATGAAAAACTGTTTTTT. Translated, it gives CASGAALNEKLFF.